The sequence of this T cell receptor beta chain was determined in a study of T cells in Graves' hyperthyroidism and ophthalmopathy. With regard to this clonotype: Its specificity is not known.

V lost 7 bases and J lost 0, with 10 bases in between. The CDR3 sequence is 15 residues long. CDR1 is MGHDK, CDR2 SYGVNS, per germline. The PBMCs studied were ones that came from about 9.9 ml fresh peripheral blood. The investigators amplified TCR beta CDR3 regions from RNA transcripts. The HTBI primer set was used in a first-round RT-PCR of the TCR CDR3. Via MiXCR, TCRdb re-called the multiplex PCR reads, giving one row per CDR3 protein. The sample lists 750,000 to 900,000 distinct CDR3 sequences; about 38% were seen once. Study findings and constraints: Blood also contained most expanded thyroid clonotypes above 0.001. Classification by a 13 V-J model distinguished ophthalmopathy from stable hyperthyroidism.

The sequence was obtained from a man younger than 35 with Graves' hyperthyroidism. Sequenced: blood. The V call is TRBV25-1, the J call TRBJ2-6; D is unclear. The CDR3 DNA sequence: TGTGCCAGCACGAGTACCGTCTCTGGGGCCAACGTCCTGACTTTC. It yields the protein CASTSTVSGANVLTF. Drawing the rest from reference TRBV25-1 and TRBJ2-6, the complete variable domain is EADIYQTPRYLVIGTGKKITLECSQTMGHDKMYWYQQDPGMELHLIHYSYGVNSTEKGDLSSESTVSRIRTEHFPLTLESARPSHTSQYLCASTSTVSGANVLTFGAGSRLTVL.